This T cell receptor beta chain was identified during a study of blood T cell repertoires in COVID-19. Overall study: Both acute and convalescent COVID-19 samples were obtained from the United States, Italy and Spain. The cDNA or gDNA used as material had been derived from T cells, B-cell-depleted T cells, or PBMCs.

Study processing details: Reference gene primers were amplified, and this amplification served to estimate nucleated cell counts. Only in-frame clones appear in the TCRdb table, and some are missing; sequencing was by immunoSEQ multiplex PCR. V and J calls plus clone size are reproduced from that table; the DNA served to infer D and trimming. This table holds some 130,000 clones, 85% to 90% found once. Patients in Seattle were enrolled during active infection, then followed longitudinally. The V end was cut by 3 bases, the J end by 0 bases, with 15 bases between. CDR3 length: 15 residues. Germline CDR1 reads GTSNPN; CDR2 reads SVGIG (reference sequence).

The sample consisted of peripheral blood. This clonotype was obtained from a man in his sixties with COVID-19, enrolled during active disease. V and J are TRBV30 and TRBJ2-7; D is undetermined. The CDR3 DNA reads TGTGCCTGGAGCCGTGGGTGGAGCCTCTCCTACGAGCAGTACTTC. Protein sequence: CAWSRGWSLSYEQYF.